This TCR beta chain emerged from a study of tissue T cells after allogeneic stem cell transplantation (dated by TCRdb to 2021 to 2024). Background on the whole study: The study profiled TCR beta repertoires across many tissues from research autopsies of patients with and without GVHD, plus mouse models of GVHD. The human arm was a prospective observational study without blinding or randomization.

What the time point label conveys for this sample: mouse harvest day 7 after allogeneic transplant. Mouse grafts consisting of 10^7 T-cell-depleted bone marrow cells combined with 10^6 splenic CD5+ T cells were administered by tail vein injection. Mouse GVHD was modeled in a major MHC-mismatch B6 (H2b) into BALB/c (H2d) model, with tissues profiled at day 7 or 14. Mouse tissues and retro-orbital blood were harvested on day 7 or 14 post-transplant using separate sterile tools per animal; livers were flushed beforehand. Before genomic DNA isolation with the DNeasy Blood & Tissue Kit, mouse tissues were minced with razor blades in buffered saline. For this chain, trimming is 6 bases at the V end and 4 bases at the J end, and the number of junction bases without a gene match is 4. Per the germline V gene (reference sequence), SNHLY is the CDR1 and FYNGKV is the CDR2. Measured from the cysteine to the phenylalanine, the CDR3 is 13 residues long. The DNA covers only part of the CDR3, 36 bases in frame from base 1.

Details on this clone: Its recognized antigen is unknown. Because the receptor is murine, the gene names and germline sequences shown are mouse ones. The read comes to an end 1 residue before the CDR3 does, leaving the germline J gene to fill in the end.

Libraries were made using the immunoSEQ multiplex PCR assay. TCRbeta CDR3 sequencing was done by Adaptive Biotechnologies at survey depth, reporting CDR3 sequences, V/J genes, productive frequency and template counts. Amplification of TCR beta CDR3 regions started from genomic DNA instead of RNA. As for the authors' bioinformatics: Jensen-Shannon divergence was used to quantify pairwise repertoire overlap between tissues, with a value of 1 indicating complete divergence and a value of 0 indicating identical repertoires. Tissues were clustered by single-linkage agglomerative hierarchical clustering of pairwise JSD values and displayed as dendrograms. All patient samples were analyzed with GLIPH2 using simulation_depth 1000, kmer_min_depth 3 and cdr3_length_cutoff 8, and only groups containing more than two unique CDR3s were kept. In a standardized tissue-overlap score, Jaccard GLIPH-group overlap across patients was extrapolated to a standard repertoire size of 1000 clones. Linear mixed-effect models, with tissue included as a fixed effect and individual included as a random effect, were used to assess associations of diversity with clinical or experimental variables. Held by TCRdb, this immuneACCESS table contains in-frame sequences only and omits some clones. Under half of the omission traces to an unresolved V gene where checked; the cause of the rest is unknown. For V, J and clone size, that table is used; D and trimming come from the DNA. The table for this sample lists approximately 7,800 clones; approximately 46% of them were counted only once. Roughly 3.9% of the sample belongs to the ten largest clones.

What the authors observed across the whole study: In both patients and mice, only a limited portion of the TCR repertoire detected in tissues was captured by blood and spleen T cells. Within patients, how anatomically similar the tissues were was a key factor in shaping TCR repertoire composition, regardless of disease or transplant status. Which tissue TCRs were alloreactive or antigen-specific was not determined in the study, and some clones might have been persisting host cells. Only a few T cell clones appeared in more than one patient, yet motif-based clustering showed tissue-specific repertoire signatures that were shared between patients. Sampling depth was acknowledged as a limitation, and the patient cohort was both small and clinically heterogeneous.

Sequencing was carried out using gut tissue. The chain joins TRBV3 to TRBJ2-7; TRBD2 aligns with 9 central bases. This clonotype was sampled from a female BALB/c mouse given C57BL/6 T cells with graft-versus-host disease after an allogeneic hematopoietic cell transplant. Incomplete CDR3 DNA: TGTGCCAGCAGGTCGGACTGGGGATATGAACAGTAC. It translates as CASRSDWGYEQY. The CDR3 reads in full as CASRSDWGYEQYF.